Listed below are T cell receptor beta chains from one sample, sequenced in a study of blood T cells in healthy people across ages. TCRdb fed the 5' RACE reads into MiXCR, producing one record per CDR3 protein. The top ten hold around 41% of the sample, which has 750,000 to 950,000 distinct CDR3 sequences, about 55% seen once. The sample comprised blood. These receptor sequences come from a man older than 75 in good health. Each CDR3 is given with its conserved first and last residue. The order of the fields is V gene, clone size, J gene, D gene, CDR3 protein, CDR3 DNA. D genes are given only for firm matches. Expanded clones get a size class; other rows say once, few or many, or leave the size out.

V: TRBV4-2
size: NA
J: TRBJ2-1
D: NA
CDR3: CASSQAGTNNEQFF
DNA: TGTGCCAGCAGCCAAGCGGGGACGAACAATGAGCAGTTCTTC

V: TRBV20-1
size: few
J: TRBJ2-3
D: NA
CDR3: CSAEGLGRTQYF
DNA: TGCAGTGCTGAGGGGCTGGGGCGTACGCAGTATTTT

V: TRBV20-1
size: NA
J: TRBJ2-1
D: TRBD2
CDR3: CSARERENEQFF
DNA: TGCAGTGCTAGAGAGCGGGAGAATGAGCAGTTCTTC

V: TRBV6-1
size: NA
J: TRBJ2-5
D: NA
CDR3: CASSEPSGGVQETQYF
DNA: TGTGCCAGCAGTGAACCCTCCGGGGGAGTCCAAGAGACCCAGTACTTC

V: TRBV12-3/TRBV12-4
size: NA
J: TRBJ2-1
D: NA
CDR3: CASSPNVGAYNEQFF
DNA: TGTGCCAGCAGTCCTAACGTGGGGGCCTACAATGAGCAGTTCTTC

V: TRBV15
size: NA
J: TRBJ1-5
D: NA
CDR3: CATSRDLRPGPQHF
DNA: TGTGCCACCAGCAGAGATCTGAGGCCGGGGCCCCAGCATTTT

V: TRBV4-1
size: NA
J: TRBJ2-3
D: NA
CDR3: CASSQDGFSTDTQYF
DNA: TGCGCCAGCAGCCAAGATGGATTTAGCACAGATACGCAGTATTTT

V: TRBV20-1
size: few
J: TRBJ2-1
D: TRBD2
CDR3: CSARSSGSLYNEQFF
DNA: TGCAGTGCTAGGTCCAGCGGGAGCCTCTACAATGAGCAGTTCTTC

V: TRBV3-1
size: once
J: TRBJ2-7
D: NA
CDR3: CASSVTTYEQYF
DNA: TGTGCCAGCAGCGTTACCACGTACGAGCAGTACTTC

V: TRBV2
size: NA
J: TRBJ2-7
D: NA
CDR3: CASSARWRSYEQYF
DNA: TGTGCCAGCAGTGCCAGGTGGCGCTCCTACGAGCAGTACTTC

V: TRBV27
size: NA
J: TRBJ2-1
D: TRBD2
CDR3: CASSLFAGVYNEQFF
DNA: TGTGCCAGCAGTTTATTTGCGGGAGTATACAATGAGCAGTTCTTC

V: TRBV28
size: few
J: TRBJ2-7
D: TRBD2
CDR3: CASSFRLAGYEQYF
DNA: TGTGCCAGCAGTTTTCGACTAGCGGGTTACGAGCAGTACTTC

V: TRBV12-3/TRBV12-4
size: NA
J: TRBJ2-1
D: NA
CDR3: CASSLYDEQFF
DNA: TGTGCCAGCAGTTTATATGATGAGCAGTTCTTC

V: TRBV5-1
size: NA
J: TRBJ2-5
D: NA
CDR3: CASSLTPSGETQYF
DNA: TGCGCCAGCAGCTTAACTCCCTCCGGAGAGACCCAGTACTTC

V: TRBV11-3
size: NA
J: TRBJ2-7
D: TRBD2
CDR3: CASSSLLSFLAARTYEQYF
DNA: TGTGCCAGCAGCTCTCTCCTCAGTTTTCTAGCGGCGCGTACCTACGAGCAGTACTTC

V: TRBV5-1
size: NA
J: TRBJ2-5
D: NA
CDR3: CASSTHVTETQYF
DNA: TGCGCCAGCAGCACCCATGTTACGGAGACCCAGTACTTC

V: TRBV14
size: few
J: TRBJ1-2
D: NA
CDR3: CASSRLGGRGDGYTF
DNA: TGTGCCAGCAGCCGTTTAGGGGGACGAGGGGATGGCTACACCTTC

V: TRBV7-9
size: few
J: TRBJ1-6
D: NA
CDR3: CASSLPADNSPLHF
DNA: TGTGCCAGCAGCTTACCGGCGGATAATTCACCCCTCCACTTT

V: TRBV5-1
size: NA
J: TRBJ2-2
D: TRBD2
CDR3: CASSINQAGVNTGELFF
DNA: TGCGCCAGCAGCATAAACCAAGCGGGGGTCAACACCGGGGAGCTGTTTTTT

V: TRBV27
size: few
J: TRBJ1-2
D: NA
CDR3: CASSFRGGEGYTF
DNA: TGTGCCAGCAGTTTTCGGGGGGGTGAAGGCTACACCTTC

V: TRBV6-2/TRBV6-3
size: NA
J: TRBJ2-3
D: TRBD2
CDR3: CASSQTSGRITDTQYF
DNA: TGTGCCAGCAGTCAAACTAGCGGGCGGATCACAGATACGCAGTATTTT

V: TRBV29-1
size: NA
J: TRBJ2-1
D: TRBD2
CDR3: CSVDGLAVKNEQFF
DNA: TGCAGCGTTGACGGGCTAGCGGTGAAAAATGAGCAGTTCTTC

V: TRBV5-1
size: NA
J: TRBJ1-4
D: NA
CDR3: CASSLVSGVQEKLFF
DNA: TGCGCCAGCAGCTTGGTGTCGGGGGTTCAGGAAAAACTGTTTTTT

V: TRBV6-5
size: few
J: TRBJ2-1
D: TRBD1
CDR3: CASSRGQYEQFF
DNA: TGTGCCAGCAGCCGGGGACAGTATGAGCAGTTCTTC

V: TRBV24-1
size: NA
J: TRBJ1-2
D: TRBD1
CDR3: CATSDSSDGTANYGYTF
DNA: TGTGCCACCAGTGATAGCTCGGACGGGACAGCTAACTATGGCTACACCTTC

V: TRBV5-1
size: NA
J: TRBJ2-2
D: NA
CDR3: CASSLGWGYTGELFF
DNA: TGCGCCAGCAGCTTGGGGTGGGGTTACACCGGGGAGCTGTTTTTT

V: TRBV5-6
size: NA
J: TRBJ2-7
D: NA
CDR3: CASSSRIHAPAYEQYF
DNA: TGTGCCAGCAGCTCAAGGATCCATGCGCCTGCCTACGAGCAGTACTTC

V: TRBV10-3
size: NA
J: TRBJ2-3
D: NA
CDR3: CAISVGGDTDTQYF
DNA: TGTGCCATCAGTGTCGGGGGCGACACAGATACGCAGTATTTT

V: TRBV4-2
size: NA
J: TRBJ2-1
D: NA
CDR3: CASSHRLSSYNEQFF
DNA: TGTGCCAGCAGCCATCGGCTGAGCTCCTACAATGAGCAGTTCTTC

V: TRBV18
size: NA
J: TRBJ2-7
D: NA
CDR3: CASSPKSPGTGGDEQYF
DNA: TGTGCCAGCTCACCAAAGAGCCCCGGGACGGGGGGCGACGAGCAGTACTTC

V: TRBV5-6
size: NA
J: TRBJ2-7
D: NA
CDR3: CASSTLGGGSYEQYF
DNA: TGTGCCAGCAGCACATTAGGGGGGGGCTCCTACGAGCAGTACTTC

V: TRBV6-4
size: NA
J: TRBJ2-3
D: TRBD2
CDR3: CASKSLAGGAHRYAYF
DNA: TGTGCCAGCAAATCACTGGCGGGAGGGGCCCACAGATACGCGTATTTT

V: TRBV6-6
size: NA
J: TRBJ1-6
D: NA
CDR3: CASSSRISVSPPHF
DNA: TGTGCCAGCAGCTCCAGGATTTCTGTCTCGCCCCCCCACTTT

V: TRBV29-1
size: NA
J: TRBJ1-4
D: NA
CDR3: CSASTGATNEKLFF
DNA: TGCAGCGCCAGCACGGGAGCAACTAATGAAAAACTGTTTTTT

V: TRBV29-1
size: few
J: TRBJ1-2
D: NA
CDR3: CSVERGSYGYTF
DNA: TGCAGCGTTGAAAGGGGTTCCTATGGCTACACCTTC

V: TRBV6-6
size: NA
J: TRBJ1-1
D: NA
CDR3: CASSLRGNEAFF
DNA: TGTGCCAGCAGTTTAAGGGGTAATGAAGCTTTCTTT

V: TRBV20-1
size: NA
J: TRBJ2-5
D: NA
CDR3: CSACPPDERVETQYF
DNA: TGCAGTGCTTGCCCCCCGGATGAAAGAGTGGAGACCCAGTACTTC

V: TRBV5-4
size: NA
J: TRBJ2-6
D: NA
CDR3: CASSFPLAGSGANVLTF
DNA: TGTGCCAGCAGCTTTCCCTTAGCCGGCTCTGGGGCCAACGTCCTGACTTTC

V: TRBV20-1
size: NA
J: TRBJ2-7
D: TRBD2
CDR3: CSARRGYGGGRNEQYF
DNA: TGCAGTGCTAGGCGGGGTTATGGGGGAGGGAGGAACGAGCAGTACTTC

V: TRBV25-1
size: many
J: TRBJ2-7
D: NA
CDR3: CASRTSGAYEQYF
DNA: TGTGCCAGCAGGACATCGGGGGCCTACGAGCAGTACTTC

V: TRBV12-3/TRBV12-4
size: few
J: TRBJ2-7
D: NA
CDR3: CASSQDGYEQYF
DNA: TGTGCCAGCAGCCAGGACGGCTACGAGCAGTACTTC

V: TRBV9
size: few
J: TRBJ2-1
D: TRBD2
CDR3: CASSVSPPRLAAYNEQFF
DNA: TGTGCCAGCAGCGTATCCCCGCCCCGACTAGCGGCTTACAATGAGCAGTTCTTC

V: TRBV2
size: NA
J: TRBJ1-4
D: NA
CDR3: CASSTGRSEKLFF
DNA: TGTGCCAGCAGCACAGGGAGAAGTGAAAAACTGTTTTTT

V: TRBV11-1
size: few
J: TRBJ2-5
D: NA
CDR3: CASSFGGPETQYF
DNA: TGTGCCAGCAGCTTTGGAGGGCCCGAGACCCAGTACTTC

V: TRBV5-1
size: NA
J: TRBJ2-1
D: NA
CDR3: CASSLEGWERSSYNEQFF
DNA: TGCGCCAGCAGCTTGGAGGGGTGGGAGCGGAGCTCCTACAATGAGCAGTTCTTC

V: TRBV5-1
size: NA
J: TRBJ2-7
D: NA
CDR3: CASSLDSLGYEQYF
DNA: TGCGCCAGCAGCTTGGACAGCCTGGGCTACGAGCAGTACTTC

V: TRBV20-1
size: NA
J: TRBJ2-7
D: TRBD1
CDR3: CSAEDRGHGYEQYF
DNA: TGCAGTGCCGAAGACAGGGGACACGGGTACGAGCAGTACTTC

V: TRBV20-1
size: NA
J: TRBJ1-4
D: NA
CDR3: CSAQAGDNEKLFF
DNA: TGCAGTGCACAGGCAGGGGATAATGAAAAACTGTTTTTT